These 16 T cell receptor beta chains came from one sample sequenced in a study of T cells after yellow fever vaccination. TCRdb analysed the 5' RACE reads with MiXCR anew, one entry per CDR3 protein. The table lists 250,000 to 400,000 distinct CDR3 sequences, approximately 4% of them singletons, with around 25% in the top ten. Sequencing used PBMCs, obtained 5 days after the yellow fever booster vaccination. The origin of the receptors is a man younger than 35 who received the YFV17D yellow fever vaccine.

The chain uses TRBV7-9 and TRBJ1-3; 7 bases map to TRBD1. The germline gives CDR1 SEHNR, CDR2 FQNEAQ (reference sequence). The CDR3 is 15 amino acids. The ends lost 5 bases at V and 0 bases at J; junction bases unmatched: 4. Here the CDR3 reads CASSPGTVSGNTIYF. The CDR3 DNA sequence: TGTGCCAGCAGCCCAGGGACAGTCTCTGGAAACACCATATATTTT.

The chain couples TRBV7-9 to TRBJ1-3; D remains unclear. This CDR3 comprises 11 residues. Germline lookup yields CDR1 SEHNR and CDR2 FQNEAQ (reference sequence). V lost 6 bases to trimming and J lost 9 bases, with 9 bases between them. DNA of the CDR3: TGTGCCAGCAGTCCTGACTTCACCATATATTTT. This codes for CASSPDFTIYF.

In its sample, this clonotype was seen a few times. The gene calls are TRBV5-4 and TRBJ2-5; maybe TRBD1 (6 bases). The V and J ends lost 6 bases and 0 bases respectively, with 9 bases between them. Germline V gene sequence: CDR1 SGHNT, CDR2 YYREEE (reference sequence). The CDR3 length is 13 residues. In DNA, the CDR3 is TGTGCCAGCAACAGGGAGTACCAAGAGACCCAGTACTTC. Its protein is CASNREYQETQYF.

CDR3 in amino acids: CASSYIQGAGGYTF. DNA for the CDR3: TGTGCCAGCAGCTACATACAGGGGGCGGGTGGCTACACCTTC. The genes are TRBV7-2 and TRBJ1-2; TRBD1 aligns across 9 bases. The length of the CDR3 is 14 residues. V lost 4 bases to trimming and J lost 7 bases; unmatched junction nucleotides: 7. Germline loops: CDR1 SGHTA, CDR2 FQGNSA.

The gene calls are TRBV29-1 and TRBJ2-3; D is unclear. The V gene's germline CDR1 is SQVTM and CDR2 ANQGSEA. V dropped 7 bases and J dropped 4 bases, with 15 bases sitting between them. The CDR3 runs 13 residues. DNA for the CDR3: TGCAGCGGTGTTCGGCCTACGGCAGATACGCAGTATTTT. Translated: CSGVRPTADTQYF.

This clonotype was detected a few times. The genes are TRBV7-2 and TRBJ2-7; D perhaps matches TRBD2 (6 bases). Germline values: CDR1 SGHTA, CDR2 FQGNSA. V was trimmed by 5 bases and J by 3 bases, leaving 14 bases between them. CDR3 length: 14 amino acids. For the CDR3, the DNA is TGTGCCAGCAGCGTCATTGGAGGGGTCTACGAGCAGTACTTC. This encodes CASSVIGGVYEQYF.

The CDR3 DNA sequence: TGTGCCACCAGCAGGGACCCGACTACCTACAATGAGCAGTTCTTC. Amino acid sequence: CATSRDPTTYNEQFF. The V gene is TRBV15, the J gene TRBJ2-1, with D tentatively TRBD2 (5 bases). The germline gives CDR1 LNHNV, CDR2 YYDKDF (reference sequence). V lost 3 bases and J 2 bases, leaving 11 bases between the germline ends. CDR3 length equals 15 residues.

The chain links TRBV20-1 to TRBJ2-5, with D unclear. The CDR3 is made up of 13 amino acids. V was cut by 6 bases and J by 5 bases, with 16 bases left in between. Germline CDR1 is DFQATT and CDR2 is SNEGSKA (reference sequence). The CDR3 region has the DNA TGCAGTGCCACAACGCACAGTCCGGAGACCCAGTACTTC. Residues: CSATTHSPETQYF.

The CDR3 DNA reads TGTGCCAGCAGCCCCGGACTAGCGGGGGTATGGAGGACAGATACGCAGTATTTT. Translating it yields CASSPGLAGVWRTDTQYF. V gene TRBV7-9 combines with J gene TRBJ2-3, with 13 bases that match TRBD2. The V gene end was trimmed by 5 bases and the J gene end by 3 bases; junction bases not matched to a gene: 11. CDR3 size: 18 residues. Germline V gene sequence: CDR1 SEHNR, CDR2 FQNEAQ (reference sequence).

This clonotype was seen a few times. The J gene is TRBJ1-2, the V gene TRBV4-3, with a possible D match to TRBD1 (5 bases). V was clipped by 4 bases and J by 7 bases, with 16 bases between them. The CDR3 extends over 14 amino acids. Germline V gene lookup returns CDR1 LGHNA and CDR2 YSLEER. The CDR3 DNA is TGCGCCAGCAGCCCCTTTAGGGACCCTCCTGGCTACACCTTC. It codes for CASSPFRDPPGYTF.

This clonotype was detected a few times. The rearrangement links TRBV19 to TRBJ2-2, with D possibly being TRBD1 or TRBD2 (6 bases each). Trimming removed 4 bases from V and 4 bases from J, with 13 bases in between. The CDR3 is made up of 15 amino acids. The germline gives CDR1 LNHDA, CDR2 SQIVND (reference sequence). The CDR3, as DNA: TGTGCCAGTAGTACGGGGGCTAGCGTCACCGGGGAGCTGTTTTTT. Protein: CASSTGASVTGELFF. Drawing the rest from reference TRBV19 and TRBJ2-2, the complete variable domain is DGGITQSPKYLFRKEGQNVTLSCEQNLNHDAMYWYRQDPGQGLRLIYYSQIVNDFQKGDIAEGYSVSREKKESFPLTVTSAQKNPTAFYLCASSTGASVTGELFFGEGSRLTVL.

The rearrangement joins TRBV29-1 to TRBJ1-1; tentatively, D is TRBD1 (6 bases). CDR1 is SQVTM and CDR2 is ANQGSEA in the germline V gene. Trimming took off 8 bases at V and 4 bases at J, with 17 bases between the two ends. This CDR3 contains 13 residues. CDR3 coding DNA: TGCAGCTCCTCGGAGGGGGGGGGCACTGAAGCTTTCTTT. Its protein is CSSSEGGGTEAFF.

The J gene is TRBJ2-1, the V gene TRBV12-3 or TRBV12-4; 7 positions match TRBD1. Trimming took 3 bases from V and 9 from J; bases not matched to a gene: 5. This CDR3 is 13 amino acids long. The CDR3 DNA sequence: TGTGCCAGCAGTTTTACGACAGGGACTGAGCAGTTCTTC. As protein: CASSFTTGTEQFF.

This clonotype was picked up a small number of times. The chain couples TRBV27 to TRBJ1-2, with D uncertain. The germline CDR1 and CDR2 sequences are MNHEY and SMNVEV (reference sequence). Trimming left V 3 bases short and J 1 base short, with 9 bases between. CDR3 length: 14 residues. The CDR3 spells CASSFNSGNYGYTF. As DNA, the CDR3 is TGTGCCAGCAGTTTTAACAGCGGTAACTATGGCTACACCTTC.

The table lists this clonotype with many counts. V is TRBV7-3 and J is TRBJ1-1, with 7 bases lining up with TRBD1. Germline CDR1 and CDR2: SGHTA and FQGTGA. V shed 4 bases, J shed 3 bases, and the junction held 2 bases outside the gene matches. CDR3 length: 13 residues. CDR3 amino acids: CASSSDRDTEAFF. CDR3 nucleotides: TGTGCCAGCAGCTCAGACAGGGACACTGAAGCTTTCTTT.

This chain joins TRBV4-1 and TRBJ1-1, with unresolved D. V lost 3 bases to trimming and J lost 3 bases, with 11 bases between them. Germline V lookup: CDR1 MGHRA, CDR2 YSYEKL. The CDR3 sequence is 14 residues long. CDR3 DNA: TGCGCCAGCAGCCAGACAACCCTTTACACTGAAGCTTTCTTT. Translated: CASSQTTLYTEAFF.